These 13 T cell receptor beta chains share one sample of origin, sequenced in a study of T cell responses to AZD1222 COVID-19 vaccine. Data came from immunoSEQ multiplex PCR; TCRdb stores just in-frame clones and leaves some out. The data contain nearly 55,000 clones, roughly 90% of them singletons. This material consisted of peripheral blood, taken 28 days after the second AZD1222 dose. Receptors originate from an adult who received the AZD1222 COVID-19 vaccine.

In DNA form, the CDR3 reads TGTGCCAGCAGCTCCGGGGTTGCCACTGAAGCTTTCTTT. Its protein is CASSSGVATEAFF. The chain carries TRBV11-2 and TRBJ1-1; no clear D gene. Germline V gene lookup returns CDR1 SGHAT and CDR2 FQNNGV. The CDR3 consists of 13 residues. The V and J ends lost 4 bases and 4 bases respectively, with 10 bases between them.

The chain links TRBV7-3 to TRBJ2-7, with 11 nucleotides matching TRBD2. Germline assignment: CDR1 SGHTA and CDR2 FQGTGA. The CDR3 sequence is 17 residues long. J was trimmed by 1 base and V by 3 bases; bases with no gene match: 8. CDR3 nucleotides: TGTGCCAGCAGCTTGGGTCCGGGACTAGCGGCTTCCTACGAGCAGTACTTC. Encoded protein: CASSLGPGLAASYEQYF.

The chain combines TRBV29-1 with TRBJ2-3; D gene unclear. V gave up 4 bases and J gave up 8 bases, with 13 bases separating them. Germline lookup yields CDR1 SQVTM and CDR2 ANQGSEA. The CDR3 runs to 12 residues. CDR3 sequence: CSVVVWEGTQYF. The CDR3 DNA follows: TGCAGCGTTGTGGTCTGGGAAGGTACGCAGTATTTT.

V and J are TRBV19 and TRBJ1-1; D gene unclear. The CDR3 spans 16 residues. Trimming took 5 bases from V and 1 from J, leaving 17 bases between them. Germline V gives CDR1 LNHDA, CDR2 SQIVND (reference sequence). CDR3 DNA sequence: TGTGCCAGTAGTCTCTGGAGGGTCCAAAAGAACACTGAAGCTTTCTTT. Translation gives CASSLWRVQKNTEAFF.

V gene TRBV13 combines with J gene TRBJ1-1, with unresolved D. Germline V gene lookup returns CDR1 PRHDT and CDR2 FYEKMQ (reference sequence). V was trimmed by 1 base and J by 0 bases, leaving 9 bases between them. The CDR3 consists of 15 residues. CDR3 nucleotides: TGTGCCAGCAGCTTAGTGGGAATCATGAACACTGAAGCTTTCTTT. This encodes CASSLVGIMNTEAFF.

For the CDR3, the DNA is TGTGCCAGCAGTAAGCCGGGACCGCCGAACACTGAAGCTTTCTTT. Protein sequence: CASSKPGPPNTEAFF. The V gene is TRBV6-5, the J gene TRBJ1-1, with a weak D call TRBD1 (5 bases). Germline values: CDR1 MNHEY, CDR2 SVGAGI. The CDR3 is 15 amino acids. The V end lost 5 bases, the J end lost 1 base, and 14 bases lay between the germline ends.

The genes are TRBV3-1 (or the pseudogene TRBV3-2) and TRBJ2-7; 7 bases align to TRBD1. From germline, CDR1 is LGHDT and CDR2 YNNKEL (reference sequence). The V and J ends lost 3 bases and 1 base, in that order; junction bases with no gene match: 3. The CDR3 is 14 amino acids. The CDR3 spells CASSHRQGSYEQYF. The CDR3 nucleotides are TGTGCCAGCAGCCACAGACAGGGTTCCTACGAGCAGTACTTC.

V usage is TRBV4-1 and J usage is TRBJ1-3, with D tentatively TRBD1 (6 bases). V lost 0 bases and J lost 4, with 10 bases in between. This CDR3 contains 15 residues. The germline V gene has CDR1 MGHRA and CDR2 YSYEKL. In DNA, the CDR3 is TGCGCCAGCAGCCAAGATAGGGGGTCAGGAAACACCATATATTTT. It translates to CASSQDRGSGNTIYF.

This clone has just one count. The chain has TRBV14 and TRBJ2-1; D gene unclear. The CDR3 has 13 residues. V was shortened by 4 bases and J by 13 bases, with 17 bases between the two germline ends. Per germline, CDR1 SGHDN and CDR2 FVKESK. CDR3 sequence reads: CASSPFGRLSQFF. CDR3 nucleotide sequence: TGTGCCAGCAGCCCCTTCGGGCGACTTTCTCAGTTCTTC.

V gene TRBV5-1 combines with J gene TRBJ2-5, with a tentative D call TRBD2 (5 bases). Germline V lookup: CDR1 SGHRS, CDR2 YFSETQ. V dropped 0 bases and J dropped 5 bases, with 11 bases sitting between them. CDR3 size: 14 residues. CDR3 DNA: TGCGCCAGCAGCTTGGCCTCGGGGAAGGAGACCCAGTACTTC. Amino acid sequence: CASSLASGKETQYF.

This clone has more than one count but fewer than ten. The V gene is TRBV5-1, the J gene TRBJ1-3; TRBD1 aligns across 7 bases. V trimming: 5 bases; J trimming: 2 bases; junction bases outside the gene matches: 7. This CDR3 region has 15 residues. Germline V gene data show CDR1 as SGHRS and CDR2 as YFSETQ. Here the CDR3 reads CASREDRAAGNTIYF. Here the CDR3 DNA reads TGCGCCAGCAGGGAAGACAGGGCGGCTGGAAACACCATATATTTT.

The chain uses TRBV7-8 and TRBJ2-3; 12 positions agree with TRBD2. There are 16 residues in the CDR3. The germline V gene encodes CDR1 SGHVS and CDR2 FQNEAQ. V lost 0 bases, J lost 5 bases, and 3 bases stayed unmatched. The CDR3 reads CASSLAVTSGRDTQYF. CDR3 coding DNA: TGTGCCAGCAGCTTAGCCGTGACTAGCGGGAGAGATACGCAGTATTTT.

CDR3 in amino acids: CATSRDFPRDFNSPLHF. CDR3 nucleotides: TGTGCCACCAGCAGAGATTTTCCTCGGGACTTCAATTCACCCCTCCACTTT. The V and J genes are TRBV15 and TRBJ1-6, with TRBD1 as a possible D gene (5 bases). Trimming removed 0 bases from V and 7 bases from J, with 16 bases in between. The CDR3 loop spans 17 amino acids. Germline values: CDR1 LNHNV, CDR2 YYDKDF (reference sequence). Together with reference TRBV15 and TRBJ1-6, the CDR3 gives the full variable domain: DAMVIQNPRYQVTQFGKPVTLSCSQTLNHNVMYWYQQKSSQAPKLLFHYYDKDFNNEADTPDNFQSRRPNTSFCFLDIRSPGLGDTAMYLCATSRDFPRDFNSPLHFGNGTRLTVT.